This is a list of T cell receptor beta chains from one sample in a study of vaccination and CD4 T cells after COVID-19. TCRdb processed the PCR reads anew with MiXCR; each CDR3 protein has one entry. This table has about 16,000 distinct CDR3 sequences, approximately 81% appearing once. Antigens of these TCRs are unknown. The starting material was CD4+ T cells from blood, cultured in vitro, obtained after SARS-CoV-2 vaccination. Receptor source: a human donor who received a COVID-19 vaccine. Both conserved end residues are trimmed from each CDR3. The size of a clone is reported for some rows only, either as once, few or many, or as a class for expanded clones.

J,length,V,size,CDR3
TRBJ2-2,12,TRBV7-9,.,ASSLRMGTGELF
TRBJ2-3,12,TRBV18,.,ASSETGETDTQY
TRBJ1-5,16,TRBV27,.,ASSPSRFGRYSNQPQH
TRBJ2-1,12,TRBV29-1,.,SVLPLDSPLQQF
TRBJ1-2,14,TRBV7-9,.,ASSLTRGGMIYGYT
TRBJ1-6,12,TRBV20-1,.,SARETVVNSPLH
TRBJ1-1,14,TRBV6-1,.,ASSGRPISKNTEAF
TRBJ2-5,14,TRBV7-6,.,ASSTLAGGGRETQY
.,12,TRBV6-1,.,ASSRTSKQETQY
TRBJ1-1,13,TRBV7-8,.,ASSLWTGPRGFAF
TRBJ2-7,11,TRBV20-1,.,SASSGRAGEQY
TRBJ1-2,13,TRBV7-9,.,ASSRSQWTGGGYT
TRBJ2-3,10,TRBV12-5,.,ASGLDADTQY
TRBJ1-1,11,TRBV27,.,ASRWAGAGEAF
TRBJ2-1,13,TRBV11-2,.,ASSPLGWAHNEQF
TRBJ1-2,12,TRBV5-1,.,ASSLKGDGYGYT
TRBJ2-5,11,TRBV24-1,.,ATSDTLQETQY
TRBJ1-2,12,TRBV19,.,ASSPRTEIYGYT
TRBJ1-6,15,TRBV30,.,AWSWAGAEHYNSPLH
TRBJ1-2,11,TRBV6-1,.,ASSPPGGYGYT
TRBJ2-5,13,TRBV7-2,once,ASSLVPGGRQTQY
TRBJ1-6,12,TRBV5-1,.,ASSSLLGDSPLH
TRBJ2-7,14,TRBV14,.,ASSLRRDRGRDEQY
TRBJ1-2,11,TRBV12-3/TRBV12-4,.,ASSLVSTYGYT
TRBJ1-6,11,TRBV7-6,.,ASSYTRESPLH
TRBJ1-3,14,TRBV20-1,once,SAGGSTGRSGNTIY
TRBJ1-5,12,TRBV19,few,ASSITVEDQPQH
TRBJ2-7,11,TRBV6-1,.,ATGEGNPPRQY
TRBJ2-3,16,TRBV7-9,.,ASSFLAGDLASTDTQY
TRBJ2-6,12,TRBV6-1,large,ASTEGYGANVLT
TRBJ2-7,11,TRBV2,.,ASTTDRAYEQY
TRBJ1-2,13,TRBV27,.,ASSPLPGQLYGYT
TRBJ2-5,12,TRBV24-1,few,ATSDLGGKETQY
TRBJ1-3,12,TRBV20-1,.,SARGAETLDTIY
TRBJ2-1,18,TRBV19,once,ASSHPAGTSGTSSYNEQF
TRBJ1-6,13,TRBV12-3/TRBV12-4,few,ASSSSDRPISPLH
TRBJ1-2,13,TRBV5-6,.,ASSWPGQINYGYT
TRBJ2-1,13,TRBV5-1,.,ASSLSAGAPNEQF
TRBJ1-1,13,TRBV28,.,ASSFLDRGGTEAF
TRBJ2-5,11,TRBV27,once,ASRPLGRETQY
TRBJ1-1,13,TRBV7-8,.,ASSLLPGQVDVPF
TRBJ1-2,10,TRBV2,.,ASSDTGDGYT
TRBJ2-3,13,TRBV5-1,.,ASSRGGTGADTQY
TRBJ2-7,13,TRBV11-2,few,ASSLDSVSSYEQY
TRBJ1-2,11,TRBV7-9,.,ASANRVGYGYT
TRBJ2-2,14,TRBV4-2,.,ASSLATGSDTGELF
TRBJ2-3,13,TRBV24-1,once,ASSYSSGESDTQY
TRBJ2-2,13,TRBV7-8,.,ASSRLSGEAGELF
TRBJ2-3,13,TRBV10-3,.,AIRPGGGARDTQY
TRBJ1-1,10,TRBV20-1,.,SARDVGTEAF
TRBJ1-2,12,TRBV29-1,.,SVEEGAARGGYT
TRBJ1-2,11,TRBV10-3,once,AMAGTGVYGYT
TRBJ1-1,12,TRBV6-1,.,ASSNRGLGTEAF
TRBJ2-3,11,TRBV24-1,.,ATKRGSTDTQY
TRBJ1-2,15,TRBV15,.,ATSREVRSTAGYGYT